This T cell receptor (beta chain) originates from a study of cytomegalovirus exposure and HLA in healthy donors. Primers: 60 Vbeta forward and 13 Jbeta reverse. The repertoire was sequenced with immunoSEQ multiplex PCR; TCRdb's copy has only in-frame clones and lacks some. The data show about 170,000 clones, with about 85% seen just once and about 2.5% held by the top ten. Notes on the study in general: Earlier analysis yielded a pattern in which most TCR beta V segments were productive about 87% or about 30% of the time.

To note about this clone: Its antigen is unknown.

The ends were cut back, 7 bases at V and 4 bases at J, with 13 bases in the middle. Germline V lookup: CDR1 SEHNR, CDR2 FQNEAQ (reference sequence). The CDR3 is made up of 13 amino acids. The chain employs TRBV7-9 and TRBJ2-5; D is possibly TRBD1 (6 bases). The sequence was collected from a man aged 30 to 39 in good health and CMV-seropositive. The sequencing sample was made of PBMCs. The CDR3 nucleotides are TGTGCCAGCACCCGGACAGTTGGAGAGACCCAGTACTTC. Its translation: CASTRTVGETQYF.